This T cell receptor (beta chain) originates from a study of shared clonotypes between healthy human individuals (dated by TCRdb to the early 2020s). Some background on the complete study: The cohort included three men and two women between 18 and 49 years of age. For each donor, CD4 naive and CD4 memory were each given three plates, CD8 naive was given two plates, and CD8 memory was given one plate. To estimate repertoire size and how much clonotype sharing occurs between individuals, the study deeply sequenced the blood TCR repertoires of several healthy adults. Libraries were prepared and TCR repertoires were sequenced by different laboratories using diverse techniques, in order to increase sequencing depth and limit assay-specific biases. Leukapheresis yielded between about 0.9 and 10 billion PBMCs per donor. Summary of the overall study and its limitations: Higher generation probabilities were observed for clonotypes shared by all four sorted-subset donors than for non-shared clonotypes. Because the study included a small number of donors, the genetic and exposure-history diversity represented was limited. Incomplete sequencing was indicated by rarefaction of sorted-subset datasets, despite the large sequencing depth. Based on pairwise subsampling, the degree of clonotype sharing among donors was expected to be affected by sequencing depth. Estimated clonotype richness was generally larger for naive than for memory subsets. Only blood was sampled, and tissue TCR repertoires likely differ from those in blood. Approximately 5% of naive CD4, roughly 3.5% of naive CD8, about 2.1% of memory CD4, and 0.4% of memory CD8 clonotypes were shared across four donors.

CD8 naive samples were CD45RO-negative cells positively selected for CCR7, giving a CD45RA+CCR7+ population that excluded TemRA cells. Donors were healthy HIV-negative adults with no recently reported acute infections or vaccinations. All donors were Caucasian adults living in Nashville, Tennessee, USA. After blood collection by leukapheresis, PBMCs were isolated using Ficoll-Histopaque density gradient centrifugation and then cryopreserved in the vapor phase of liquid nitrogen. Analytical flow cytometry was used to check the purity and quantity of each magnetically sorted T cell population. From each sorted fraction, genomic DNA was isolated and quantified by UV absorbance on a Nanodrop 2000c. The germline V gene (reference sequence) sets CDR1 to MNHEY and CDR2 to SMNVEV. From the cysteine up to the phenylalanine, the CDR3 has a length of 15 residues. The retained sequence is limited to the CDR3, 45 bases, with the frame set at the first base. V and J are truncated by 6 bases and 7 bases respectively, leaving an intervening sequence of 18 bases.

TCR CDR3 regions were amplified from genomic DNA by multiplex PCR using the deep immunoSEQ assay. Extracted genomic DNA from each cell subset was distributed evenly across all wells of several immunoSEQ 96-well plates, and each plate was treated as a replicate. For sorted subsets, each replicate PCR was loaded with 200 ng genomic DNA, equivalent to 30,000 or so T cell genomes. Purified libraries were measured with a Qubit 3.0 fluorometer, size-checked on a Bioanalyzer 2100, and measured again with the KAPA Library Quantification kit. Every immunoSEQ 96-well plate was sequenced on a dedicated single-read 150-cycle Illumina NextSeq 550 flow cell. On the authors' methods: Because the immunoSEQ output held only junctional sequences and lacked quality scores, the filtering could not match the filtering applied to full-length reads. Sequences were annotated with PyIR, a Python wrapper for IgBLAST v1.9, and V/J genes and CDR3 were assigned using IMGT germline references. Reads with weak V/J assignments (E-value above 1e-6), missing CDR3, stop codons, out-of-frame junctions, or ambiguous translated residues were removed. V3J clonotypes were defined as sequences sharing an identical inferred V gene, J gene, and CDR3 amino acid sequence. To compute the percentage overlap between repertoires, the number of shared unique clonotypes was divided by the size of the smaller repertoire. Repertoire richness was assessed with RTK rarefaction, the Chao1 estimator, and Recon v2.1 estimates of unobserved clonotypes. Generation probabilities were computed with OLGA for all TCRbeta clonotypes obtained by the gDNA method from a few donors. In its TCRdb copy, this immuneACCESS table keeps in-frame sequences only and misses some clones. Where compared with another copy, unresolved V genes explain less than half of these, and the others have no known cause. V and J calls and clone size are those listed in that table; D and trimming were worked out from the DNA. This sample gives 700,000 to 950,000 clones in total; 96% of them show up just once. Under 0.25% of the sample is in the top ten clones.

Of note for this clone: Its cognate antigen has yet to be identified. No qualities accompany the bases; no much larger clone lies one base away.

Sequencing was carried out using naive CD8+ T cells sorted from blood. Taken with the paper, the label for cell subset or site translates to: CD45RA+CCR7+. This sequence uses TRBV27 and TRBJ2-2; TRBD2 is a weak D gene call, 6 bases matching. This receptor was identified in a young man in good health. The DNA sequence follows: TGTGCCAGCAGCCCGGATGCCGGAGGGAACGGGGAGCTGTTTTTT. This yields the protein CASSPDAGGNGELFF.